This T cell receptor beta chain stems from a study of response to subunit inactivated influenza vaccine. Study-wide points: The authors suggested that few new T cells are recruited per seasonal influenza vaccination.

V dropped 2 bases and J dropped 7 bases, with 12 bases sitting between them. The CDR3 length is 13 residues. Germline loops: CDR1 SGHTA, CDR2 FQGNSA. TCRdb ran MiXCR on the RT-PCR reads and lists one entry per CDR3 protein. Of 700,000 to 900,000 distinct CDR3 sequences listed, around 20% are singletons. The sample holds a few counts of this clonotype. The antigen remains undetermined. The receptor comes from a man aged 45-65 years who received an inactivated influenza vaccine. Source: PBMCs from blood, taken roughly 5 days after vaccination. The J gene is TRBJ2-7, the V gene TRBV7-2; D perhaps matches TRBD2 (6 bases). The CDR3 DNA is TGTGCCAGCAGCTTACAGGAGGGTACGGAGCAGTACTTC. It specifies CASSLQEGTEQYF.